This is a list of T cell receptor beta chains from one sample in a study of T cell responses to AZD1222 COVID-19 vaccine. Repertoires were generated with immunoSEQ multiplex PCR, while TCRdb's copy carries only in-frame clones and drops some. The data show about 130,000 clones, roughly nine tenths seen once. The sequencing here drew on peripheral blood, taken on day 0 of AZD1222 vaccination. The origin of the receptors is an adult in good health. CDR3s include the opening cysteine and the closing phenylalanine or tryptophan. D genes are given only for firm matches. Rows give clone size only sometimes, using once, few, many, or a class for an expanded clone.

V gene: TRBV7-8; clone size: once; D gene: .; J gene: TRBJ1-5; CDR3 DNA: TGTGCCAGCAGCTTAGTGGCAGGGGCCGATCAGCCCCAGCATTTT; CDR3 protein: CASSLVAGADQPQHF
V gene: TRBV28; clone size: few; D gene: .; J gene: TRBJ2-7; CDR3 DNA: TGTGCCAGCAGTTTATTGCCAGGGAGGTTGGAGTACTTC; CDR3 protein: CASSLLPGRLEYF
V gene: TRBV5-1; clone size: .; D gene: TRBD1; J gene: TRBJ2-5; CDR3 DNA: TGCGCCAGCAGCTTGGAGGACAGGGAAGAGACCCAGTACTTC; CDR3 protein: CASSLEDREETQYF
V gene: TRBV9; clone size: .; D gene: TRBD2; J gene: TRBJ2-1; CDR3 DNA: TGTGCCAGCAGCGTAGGGGGACTACCCCACCATGAGCAGTTCTTC; CDR3 protein: CASSVGGLPHHEQFF
V gene: TRBV14; clone size: .; D gene: .; J gene: TRBJ1-1; CDR3 DNA: TGTGCCAGCAGCCAAGTTAGGGAAACTGAAGCTTTCTTT; CDR3 protein: CASSQVRETEAFF
V gene: TRBV6-6; clone size: .; D gene: TRBD2; J gene: TRBJ2-7; CDR3 DNA: TGTGCCAGCAGTGGATCAGTCACTAGCGGGCTGTTATACGAGCAGTACTTC; CDR3 protein: CASSGSVTSGLLYEQYF
V gene: TRBV2; clone size: .; D gene: .; J gene: TRBJ2-7; CDR3 DNA: TGTGCCAGCAGTCCCTTTATGGGCGTTGAGCAGTACTTC; CDR3 protein: CASSPFMGVEQYF
V gene: TRBV10-3; clone size: .; D gene: TRBD2; J gene: TRBJ2-1; CDR3 DNA: TGTGCCATCAGTGAAACGAGCACTAGCGGGATAGGGCAGTTCTTC; CDR3 protein: CAISETSTSGIGQFF
V gene: TRBV6-5; clone size: .; D gene: .; J gene: TRBJ2-2; CDR3 DNA: TGTGCCAGCAGTTACTCGATCACCGGGGAGCTGTTTTTT; CDR3 protein: CASSYSITGELFF
V gene: TRBV9; clone size: .; D gene: .; J gene: TRBJ2-4; CDR3 DNA: TGTGCCAGCAGCGTAGCCGGGGACCTCTCGGCAAACATTCAGTACTTC; CDR3 protein: CASSVAGDLSANIQYF
V gene: TRBV3-1/TRBV3-2; clone size: .; D gene: TRBD1; J gene: TRBJ2-3; CDR3 DNA: TGTGCCAGCAGCCACCCGGGACAGCTCACAGATACGCAGTATTTT; CDR3 protein: CASSHPGQLTDTQYF
V gene: TRBV3-1/TRBV3-2; clone size: .; D gene: TRBD2; J gene: TRBJ2-7; CDR3 DNA: TGTGCCAGCAGCCAAGATGAGGATAGCGGGAGCTCCTACGAGCAGTACTTC; CDR3 protein: CASSQDEDSGSSYEQYF
V gene: TRBV24-1; clone size: .; D gene: .; J gene: TRBJ2-3; CDR3 DNA: TGTGCCACCAGTGATTTGATGACCTCCCTGGGGACAGATACGCAGTATTTT; CDR3 protein: CATSDLMTSLGTDTQYF
V gene: TRBV5-8; clone size: .; D gene: .; J gene: TRBJ2-7; CDR3 DNA: TGTGCCAGCAGCTTGGCGATAAGCGAGCAGTACTTC; CDR3 protein: CASSLAISEQYF
V gene: TRBV18; clone size: .; D gene: .; J gene: TRBJ2-7; CDR3 DNA: TGTGCCAGCTCACCTAATGGGCAAGCCTACGAGCAGTACTTC; CDR3 protein: CASSPNGQAYEQYF
V gene: TRBV27; clone size: once; D gene: TRBD1; J gene: TRBJ2-1; CDR3 DNA: TGTGCCAGCGTGGATACCGGGACAGGGGGCGAACACAATGAGCAGTTCTTC; CDR3 protein: CASVDTGTGGEHNEQFF
V gene: TRBV25-1; clone size: .; D gene: .; J gene: TRBJ1-2; CDR3 DNA: TGTGCCAGCAGTGAGTTTGAGTCTAGTCTTGGCTACACCTTC; CDR3 protein: CASSEFESSLGYTF
V gene: TRBV5-1; clone size: once; D gene: .; J gene: TRBJ2-6; CDR3 DNA: TGCGCCAGCAGCTTGGAGGGGGTTTCTGGGGCCAACGTCCTGACTTTC; CDR3 protein: CASSLEGVSGANVLTF
V gene: TRBV7-9; clone size: few; D gene: TRBD2; J gene: TRBJ2-7; CDR3 DNA: TGTGCCAGCAGCTCCCCGGCTAGCGGGAGCAACTACGAGCAGTACTTC; CDR3 protein: CASSSPASGSNYEQYF
V gene: TRBV28; clone size: .; D gene: TRBD1; J gene: TRBJ2-1; CDR3 DNA: TGTGCCAGCAGTTCACAGGGGGCGGGCCAGAATGAGCAGTTCTTC; CDR3 protein: CASSSQGAGQNEQFF
V gene: TRBV6-5; clone size: .; D gene: TRBD2; J gene: TRBJ2-2; CDR3 DNA: TGTGCCAGCACCGGGACTAGCGGGACCGGGGAGCTGTTTTTT; CDR3 protein: CASTGTSGTGELFF
V gene: TRBV7-2; clone size: .; D gene: .; J gene: TRBJ2-1; CDR3 DNA: TGTGCCAGCAGCTCAGCAATTTTCGTGAGCAATGAGCAGTTCTTC; CDR3 protein: CASSSAIFVSNEQFF
V gene: TRBV24-1; clone size: .; D gene: TRBD1; J gene: TRBJ2-7; CDR3 DNA: TGTGCCACCAGTGATGACAGGGGGCCCAACGAGCAGTACTTC; CDR3 protein: CATSDDRGPNEQYF
V gene: TRBV5-6; clone size: .; D gene: .; J gene: TRBJ2-1; CDR3 DNA: TGTGCCAGCAGCTTGGCCCCGGAGGGTGTGATTGAGCAGTTCTTC; CDR3 protein: CASSLAPEGVIEQFF
V gene: TRBV11-3; clone size: .; D gene: .; J gene: TRBJ2-7; CDR3 DNA: TGTGCCAGCGGGTCTAGGGTACCCGCGTCCTACGAGCAGTACTTC; CDR3 protein: CASGSRVPASYEQYF
V gene: TRBV7-2; clone size: .; D gene: .; J gene: TRBJ1-1; CDR3 DNA: TGTGCCAGCAGCTTAGGTGCAGGCATGAACACTGAAGCTTTCTTT; CDR3 protein: CASSLGAGMNTEAFF
V gene: TRBV12-3/TRBV12-4; clone size: once; D gene: .; J gene: TRBJ2-5; CDR3 DNA: TGTGCCAGCAGTACCCAAGAGACCCAGTACTTC; CDR3 protein: CASSTQETQYF
V gene: TRBV9; clone size: .; D gene: TRBD1; J gene: TRBJ1-1; CDR3 DNA: TGTGCCAGCAGTTCAGACAGGGGCGAGAACACTGAAGCTTTCTTT; CDR3 protein: CASSSDRGENTEAFF
V gene: TRBV6-5; clone size: few; D gene: TRBD1; J gene: TRBJ1-1; CDR3 DNA: TGTGCCAGCAGTTACCCGGACAGGGCTGGCACTGAAGCTTTCTTT; CDR3 protein: CASSYPDRAGTEAFF
V gene: TRBV29-1; clone size: .; D gene: .; J gene: TRBJ2-5; CDR3 DNA: TGCAGCGTTGGAAAAGAGAGGGCGGGTAGCCAGTACTTC; CDR3 protein: CSVGKERAGSQYF
V gene: TRBV7-9; clone size: .; D gene: TRBD1; J gene: TRBJ1-2; CDR3 DNA: TGTGCCAGCAGCTTACGAGGACAGGGTTGGGGCTACACCTTC; CDR3 protein: CASSLRGQGWGYTF
V gene: TRBV30; clone size: .; D gene: TRBD1; J gene: TRBJ1-5; CDR3 DNA: TGTGCCTGGATACGGAACAGGGGGAGTCAGCCCCAGCATTTT; CDR3 protein: CAWIRNRGSQPQHF
V gene: TRBV7-9; clone size: .; D gene: .; J gene: TRBJ2-6; CDR3 DNA: TGTGCCAGCAGCTATCCGGGGGACGGGCCCGGGGCCAACGTCCTGACTTTC; CDR3 protein: CASSYPGDGPGANVLTF
V gene: TRBV9; clone size: .; D gene: .; J gene: TRBJ2-3; CDR3 DNA: TGTGCCAGCAGCCCACATGCGGCTACTAGCACAGATACGCAGTATTTT; CDR3 protein: CASSPHAATSTDTQYF
V gene: TRBV4-3; clone size: .; D gene: .; J gene: TRBJ2-4; CDR3 DNA: TGCGCCAGCAGCCCGAGGGTCTCAACCAAAAACATTCAGTACTTC; CDR3 protein: CASSPRVSTKNIQYF
V gene: TRBV5-6; clone size: .; D gene: .; J gene: TRBJ2-5; CDR3 DNA: TGTGCCAGCAGCTCCCTTTCAGCGCCCCGTCCTCAAGAGACCCAGTACTTC; CDR3 protein: CASSSLSAPRPQETQYF
V gene: TRBV11-2; clone size: .; D gene: TRBD2; J gene: TRBJ2-7; CDR3 DNA: TGTGCCAGCAGCCCCTCTAAGTCGGGACTACCCCTCGAGCAGTACTTC; CDR3 protein: CASSPSKSGLPLEQYF
V gene: TRBV30; clone size: .; D gene: .; J gene: TRBJ2-3; CDR3 DNA: TGTGCCTCCCTTCGAGAGAGCACAGATACGCAGTATTTT; CDR3 protein: CASLRESTDTQYF
V gene: TRBV2; clone size: .; D gene: .; J gene: TRBJ1-3; CDR3 DNA: TGTGCCAGCAGTGAAATTACAGGGACTGGAAACACCATATATTTT; CDR3 protein: CASSEITGTGNTIYF
V gene: TRBV19; clone size: few; D gene: .; J gene: TRBJ2-2; CDR3 DNA: TGTGCCAGTAGTATCTTGATGGGATCTTGGTGTTTCGGGGAGCTGTTTTTT; CDR3 protein: CASSILMGSWCFGELFF
V gene: TRBV10-3; clone size: .; D gene: .; J gene: TRBJ2-1; CDR3 DNA: TGTGCCATCAGGAGGGACCCCTCCTACAATGAGCAGTTCTTC; CDR3 protein: CAIRRDPSYNEQFF
V gene: TRBV5-6; clone size: few; D gene: .; J gene: TRBJ1-2; CDR3 DNA: TGTGCCAGCAGCTCCTATTGGGGGCGAGAAGGCTACACCTTC; CDR3 protein: CASSSYWGREGYTF
V gene: TRBV6-5; clone size: .; D gene: .; J gene: TRBJ1-2; CDR3 DNA: TGTGCCAGCAGTTACAGGCAGGGCAGCCTCACTATGGGCTACACCTTC; CDR3 protein: CASSYRQGSLTMGYTF
V gene: TRBV27; clone size: .; D gene: .; J gene: TRBJ1-6; CDR3 DNA: TGTGCCAGCAGTTTACAGGGACGTTCACCCCTCCACTTT; CDR3 protein: CASSLQGRSPLHF
V gene: TRBV6-6; clone size: .; D gene: .; J gene: TRBJ2-7; CDR3 DNA: TGTGCCAGCAGCCCCTTGAACTCCTACGAGCAGTACTTC; CDR3 protein: CASSPLNSYEQYF